Presented here are 19 T cell receptor beta chains from one specimen sequenced in a study of glioma-infiltrating T cells after dendritic cell vaccination. Assay used: immunoSEQ multiplex PCR; TCRdb lists only in-frame clones, some missing. The sample carries tens of thousands of clones, 80% to 85% recorded once. The sample's time point: after dendritic cell vaccination, including at tumor progression/relapse. The input for sequencing was blood, taken after dendritic cell vaccination. The receptor source for this set is a human donor with glioblastoma.

This chain connects TRBV11-1 to TRBJ2-2; 9 positions agree with TRBD1. This CDR3 is 15 amino acids long. Trimming at V came to 6 bases and at J to 7 bases, leaving 9 bases not matched to a gene. Germline CDR1 SGHAT, CDR2 FQDESV (reference sequence). DNA for the CDR3: TGTGCCAGCAGGAGAGGGACAGGGATTCGCGGGGAGCTGTTTTTT. Protein product: CASRRGTGIRGELFF.

This chain joins TRBV11-2 and TRBJ2-1; the match to TRBD2 covers 9 bases. Looked up from germline, CDR1 is SGHAT and CDR2 is FQNNGV. Unmatched junction bases numbered 6, after V lost 1 base and J lost 5 bases. This CDR3 spans 16 amino acids. Here the CDR3 DNA reads TGTGCCAGCAGCTTAGTGGCGGGGGGGTTAGACAATGAGCAGTTCTTC. Amino acids: CASSLVAGGLDNEQFF.

The chain uses TRBV2 and TRBJ2-5, with a possible D match to TRBD1 (6 bases). V lost 5 bases, J lost 2 bases, and 12 bases lay in between. The V gene's germline CDR1 is SNHLY and CDR2 FYNNEI. The CDR3 has 14 residues. CDR3 region: CASSTPQGQETQYF. CDR3 coding DNA: TGTGCCAGCAGTACACCACAGGGACAAGAGACCCAGTACTTC.

The chain employs TRBV6-1 and TRBJ1-1; TRBD1 might be the D (5 bases). The CDR3 contains 14 residues. CDR1 and CDR2 from the germline V gene are MNHNS and SASEGT. Deletions cut 1 base from V and 11 bases from J, with 17 bases between. The CDR3 bases are TGTGCCAGCAGTGAAGTTGAACCTAACGGGGGGGCTTTCTTT. Its protein product is CASSEVEPNGGAFF.

V usage is TRBV2 and J usage is TRBJ1-1, with 9 bases aligning to TRBD1. Germline-derived CDR1 and CDR2 are SNHLY and FYNNEI. This CDR3 is 15 amino acids long. The V and J ends lost 4 bases and 1 base, in that order; junction bases with no gene match: 4. The CDR3 DNA sequence: TGTGCCAGCAGTGGACAGGGGGTACAGAACACTGAAGCTTTCTTT. Amino acids: CASSGQGVQNTEAFF. The variable domain in full, completed from reference TRBV2 and TRBJ1-1, reads EPEVTQTPSHQVTQMGQEVILRCVPISNHLYFYWYRQILGQKVEFLVSFYNNEISEKSEIFDDQFSVERPDGSNFTLKIRSTKLEDSAMYFCASSGQGVQNTEAFFGQGTRLTVV.

The rearrangement joins TRBV5-4 to TRBJ2-3; possible D gene TRBD2, 6 bases. The V end was cut by 4 bases, the J end by 6 bases, with 12 bases between. Germline loops: CDR1 SGHNT, CDR2 YYREEE (reference sequence). The CDR3 contains 13 residues. CDR3 protein: CASSEMTRDTQYF. DNA for the CDR3: TGTGCCAGCAGCGAGATGACTAGGGATACGCAGTATTTT. Combining the CDR3 with reference TRBV5-4 and TRBJ2-3 gives the whole variable domain ETGVTQSPTHLIKTRGQQVTLRCSSQSGHNTVSWYQQALGQGPQFIFQYYREEENGRGNFPPRFSGLQFPNYSSELNVNALELDDSALYLCASSEMTRDTQYFGPGTRLTVL.

The chain couples TRBV30 to TRBJ1-3; TRBD1 agrees at 8 bases. CDR1 GTSNPN and CDR2 SVGIG come from the germline V gene (reference sequence). The V and J ends lost 2 bases and 4 bases, in that order; junction bases with no gene match: 4. The CDR3 extends over 14 amino acids. The CDR3 nucleotides are TGTGCCTGGAGTCAGGGGGCCCCCGGAAACACCATATATTTT. It specifies CAWSQGAPGNTIYF.

The chain combines TRBV6-6 with TRBJ1-1; TRBD1 matches 8 bases. Per germline, CDR1 MNHNY and CDR2 SVGAGI (reference sequence). The CDR3 extends over 16 amino acids. V shed 6 bases, J shed 1 base, and the junction held 10 bases outside the gene matches. The chain's CDR3 is CASRDQGTGANTEAFF. The CDR3 nucleotides are TGTGCCAGCAGGGACCAAGGGACAGGTGCGAACACTGAAGCTTTCTTT.

The chain links TRBV6-1 to TRBJ1-4, with 7 bases aligning to TRBD1. Looked up from germline, CDR1 is MNHNS and CDR2 is SASEGT. The CDR3 has 15 residues. The junction had 13 bases not matched to a gene; V was cut back by 8 bases and J by 7 bases. As DNA, the CDR3 is TGTGCCAGCGCCCGGACAGGAGGGTTTAGTGAAAAACTGTTTTTT. Translation: CASARTGGFSEKLFF.

The gene calls are TRBV7-9 and TRBJ1-4, with TRBD1 matching over 7 bases. Germline-derived CDR1 and CDR2 are SEHNR and FQNEAQ (reference sequence). Losses at the gene ends were 4 bases for V and 7 bases for J; bases not matched to a gene: 9. CDR3 size: 15 residues. CDR3: CASSSTGSTGEKLFF. The CDR3 nucleotides are TGTGCCAGCAGCTCGACAGGGTCGACGGGTGAAAAACTGTTTTTT.

V is TRBV5-5 and J is TRBJ2-7; D unresolved. Germline V gene lookup returns CDR1 SGHKS and CDR2 YYEKEE (reference sequence). Trimming left V 0 bases short and J 1 base short, with 8 bases between. The length of the CDR3 is 14 residues. CDR3 in DNA: TGTGCCAGCAGCTTGGGACACCAGTCCTACGAGCAGTACTTC. Its translation: CASSLGHQSYEQYF.

The J gene is TRBJ1-1, the V gene TRBV2; 7 bases line up with TRBD1. CDR1 is SNHLY, CDR2 FYNNEI, per germline. V lost 4 bases to trimming and J lost 6 bases; unmatched junction nucleotides: 17. The CDR3 totals 17 residues. The CDR3 spells CASSVTSSTGLRSEAFF. CDR3 DNA: TGTGCCAGCAGTGTTACGTCTTCGACAGGGTTGAGGTCTGAAGCTTTCTTT.

This clone showed up just a few times. The chain links TRBV28 to TRBJ1-6; perhaps TRBD1 as D (5 bases). The CDR3 spans 13 residues. The V gene lost 2 bases and the J gene lost 6 bases, with 5 bases spanning the gap. The V gene's germline CDR1 is MDHEN and CDR2 SYDVKM. CDR3 in amino acids: CASSLGANSPLHF. The CDR3 DNA sequence: TGTGCCAGCAGTTTAGGGGCTAATTCACCCCTCCACTTT.

The rearrangement uses TRBV14 and TRBJ2-7; D remains ambiguous. V was trimmed by 1 base and J by 4 bases, leaving 2 bases between them. From germline, CDR1 is SGHDN and CDR2 FVKESK. The CDR3 contains 11 residues. CDR3 protein: CASSQVYEQYF. Here the CDR3 DNA reads TGTGCCAGCAGCCAAGTATACGAGCAGTACTTC. Drawing the rest from reference TRBV14 and TRBJ2-7, the complete variable domain is EAGVTQFPSHSVIEKGQTVTLRCDPISGHDNLYWYRRVMGKEIKFLLHFVKESKQDESGMPNNRFLAERTGGTYSTLKVQPAELEDSGVYFCASSQVYEQYFGPGTRLTVT.

The chain joins TRBV6-1 to TRBJ1-2; the D gene is possibly TRBD1 (5 bases). V lost 6 bases to trimming and J lost 4 bases, with 12 bases between them. There are 13 residues in the CDR3. Germline values: CDR1 MNHNS, CDR2 SASEGT. CDR3 sequence: CASSAGLTYGYTF. CDR3 DNA sequence: TGTGCCAGCAGCGCGGGACTAACCTATGGCTACACCTTC.

This clone turned up a few times. Other DNA sequences in this sample translate to the same CDR3. This chain links TRBV5-1 with TRBJ1-2, with D perhaps TRBD1 (5 bases). CDR3 length equals 14 residues. V dropped 2 bases and J dropped 2 bases, with 10 bases sitting between them. Germline values: CDR1 SGHRS, CDR2 YFSETQ. The CDR3 here is CASSLTGTNYGYTF. CDR3 DNA sequence: TGCGCCAGCAGCTTAACAGGCACGAACTATGGCTACACCTTC.

V gene TRBV5-1 combines with J gene TRBJ2-5, with 11 bases identical to TRBD2. The CDR3 is made up of 16 amino acids. V gave up 1 base and J gave up 5 bases; unmatched junction bases: 7. Looked up from germline, CDR1 is SGHRS and CDR2 is YFSETQ. The CDR3 nucleotides read TGCGCCAGCAGCTTGTCCGGTGGACTAGCGGGCGAGACCCAGTACTTC. Its protein product is CASSLSGGLAGETQYF.

The V and J genes are TRBV7-6 and TRBJ1-6, with 7 bases matching TRBD1. After removal of 3 bases from V and 5 bases from J, the junction contained 4 bases not matched to a gene. Germline V gene data show CDR1 as SGHVS and CDR2 as FNYEAQ. The CDR3 is 15 amino acids. CDR3: CASSFQQGDNSPLHF. CDR3 DNA: TGTGCCAGCAGCTTCCAGCAGGGGGATAATTCACCCCTCCACTTT.

The chain has TRBV11-2 and TRBJ2-1; no definite D call. This CDR3 spans 14 amino acids. V dropped 0 bases and J dropped 5 bases, with 8 bases sitting between them. The germline V gene has CDR1 SGHAT and CDR2 FQNNGV. The CDR3 spells CASSLDPRDNEQFF. CDR3 DNA: TGTGCCAGCAGCTTAGATCCTCGCGACAATGAGCAGTTCTTC. Full variable domain (missing parts from reference TRBV11-2 and TRBJ2-1): EAGVAQSPRYKIIEKRQSVAFWCNPISGHATLYWYQQILGQGPKLLIQFQNNGVVDDSQLPKDRFSAERLKGVDSTLKIQPAKLEDSAVYLCASSLDPRDNEQFFGPGTRLTVL.